This record looks at one TCR beta chain sequence and its context. What antigen it recognizes has not been identified. Base qualities were left out, and no much larger clone turns up one base away. The library was built by means of the immunoSEQ multiplex PCR assay. A mixture of 60 forward primers for TCR Vbeta segments and 13 reverse primers for TCR Jbeta segments was used in the multiplex PCR. A multiplex PCR assay on genomic DNA amplified the CDR3 region of rearranged TCR beta genes. On the Illumina HiSeq System, the amplified TCR beta libraries were sequenced as 87-base-pair reads. Concerning the study's data processing: A later analysis counted about 80 million unique TCR beta chains across the 666 repertoires, and roughly 10 million of these chains were shared by at least two donors. Raw reads were error-corrected and collapsed into unique sequences by a nearest-neighbor algorithm in which closely related sequences were merged to remove PCR and sequencing errors. V, D and J gene segments were assigned by aligning CDR3 sequences to IMGT reference sequences. For a sequence to be retained, at least a six-nucleotide match to both a V gene segment and a J gene segment was required. Rearrangements were classified as productive when the CDR3 lacked stop codons and remained in frame with V and J, and all other rearrangements were classified as non-productive. Following IMGT convention, CDR3 was defined as the stretch from the second conserved V-encoded cysteine to the conserved J-encoded phenylalanine. The earlier analysis of about 500 of the donors excluded sequences that lacked an unambiguous match to a single V gene segment. In an earlier analysis of some 590 of the donors, a V segment was called functional when productive rearrangements were above 56.7%, and segregating when the standard deviation between donors exceeded 5%. A statistical classification framework was built for diagnosing cytomegalovirus status from the catalog of TCR beta chain sequences. In a later analysis, V and J genes were assigned by comparing TCR nucleotide sequences against IMGT/GENE-DB human TR gene sequences. The TCRdist pipeline was used in a later analysis to assign CDR3 sequences and most-parsimonious VDJ recombination scenarios. In a later analysis, each TCR beta chain was defined by its CDR3 amino acid sequence together with its V-gene family, and reads without a unique V-gene family were excluded. To address suspected cross-contamination and a sequencing artifact, a later analysis removed 450 to 700 highly shared, low-generation-probability nucleotide sequences. A later analysis calculated a clonal expansion index for each public chain from normalized within-repertoire ranks of inferred template counts. In a later analysis, generation probabilities were computed with a VDJ recombination model fitted to out-of-frame rearrangements, and the resulting probabilities were checked against IGoR. In a later analysis, TCR-TCR, TCR-HLA and TCR-CMV co-occurrence was scored with hypergeometric tests, and a repertoire-size bias correction was applied to TCR pairs. A later analysis estimated false discovery rates by permuting HLA or CMV assignments 20 times. A later analysis grouped co-occurring TCRs with DBSCAN, adding TCRdist sequence similarity when clustering within HLA-allele-positive subsets. Repertoires with fewer than 30,000 or more than 120,000 public chains were left out of co-occurrence clustering, as were five repertoires with anomalous nucleotide sharing. TCRdb mirrors the immuneACCESS table, restricted to in-frame sequences. Some clones are absent from its copies; in checked studies, under half trace to an unresolved V gene, and the reason for the others is unknown. V, J and clone size derive from that table, while D and trimming were established from the DNA sequence. The sample table shows over 150,000 clones, and under 80% are seen once. About 4.4% of the sample goes to the ten largest clones.

Including the terminal cysteine and phenylalanine, the CDR3 comprises 13 residues. The DNA shown is the 39-base CDR3, in frame from base 1. From the germline V gene, CDR1 is MNHEY and CDR2 is SVGAGI. For this chain, trimming is 7 bases at the V end and 7 bases at the J end, and the number of junction bases without a gene match is 9. These data originate in a study of cytomegalovirus exposure and HLA in healthy donors (TCRdb year 2017). About the full investigation: An earlier analysis of roughly 630 of the donors reported 250 to 350 Gb of sequence data and approximately 110 million unique TCR beta sequences from 190 million or so T cells. About 320 gigabases of sequencing data and approximately 93 million unique TCR sequences were included in an early release covering several hundred HLA-typed donors. The genetic ancestry cluster associated with self-reported Caucasian donors included 70% to 85% of the roughly 410 genotyped donors. The study was designed to test whether signatures of past pathogen exposure could be identified by cataloging public T cell receptors. The T cell repertoires of 666 subjects were profiled by immunosequencing and related to cytomegalovirus serostatus. In addition to the first cohort of 650 to 800 subjects, a separate validation cohort of about 120 different subjects was used. To predict cytomegalovirus infection status, the study combined high-throughput TCR immunosequencing, statistical association of individual TCRs with disease status, and machine learning. A later analysis re-analyzed previously published TCR beta repertoires from approximately 700 donors and added high-resolution HLA genotyping to study TCR occurrence patterns. Rather than using new phenotypic data, the later analysis identified candidate immune exposures from TCR beta sequences and from how often those sequences occurred across donors. An earlier analysis of 587 of the donors used high-throughput TCR beta sequencing to judge whether each TCR beta V gene segment behaved as functional or pseudogenic. Alongside the repertoire data, information on donor age, sex, ethnicity and CMV serostatus was compiled. A later genetic analysis took genome-wide SNP genotypes for about 65% of the roughly 670 donors and used that subset as a discovery cohort. All discovery cohort repertoires had been generated on a single sequencing platform. Class I and class II HLA loci were covered by the typing at four-digit resolution. The number of typed donors differed by locus: about 629-630 for A, B, C, DRB1 and DQB1; some 500 for DQA1; 600 to 610 for DPA1; and approximately 450 for DPB1. Four or five DR-DQ haplotypes were handled as single units for association and clustering because linkage in the cohort was strong. On average, about 240,000 unique TCR beta nucleotide sequences were sequenced per donor among several hundred genotyped donors of the cohort, with roughly 18% of those sequences being non-productive.

Overall study results and their limits: The earlier analysis of 450 to 700 of the donors excluded seventeen rarely observed V segments, including chromosome 9 orphons, because counts were too low. A later genetic analysis reported fewer N-insertions in productive TCRs among donors in an Asian-associated ancestry cluster than the approximately 700-donor mean. A later analysis found that HLA-associated TCR beta chains were more clonally expanded and had lower generation probabilities than equally common non-associated chains. A cluster of highly shared sequence variants was judged likely to represent a technical artifact of the sequencing pipeline. Because the 87-base-pair reads could not distinguish some IMGT-functional V segments, including TRBV6-2 and TRBV6-3, those segments were excluded. A later analysis associated 15,000 or so TCR beta sequences with specific HLA alleles at a false discovery rate of 0.05. Presence/absence analyses assumed roughly uniform sequencing depth across donors, an assumption that may not hold. According to a later analysis, most CMV-associated TCR beta chains appeared to be HLA-restricted, and the HLA associations seemed to be driven largely by CMV exposure. In a later analysis, the rate of TCR association differed among HLA loci, with DRB1 alleles having the most associated TCRs and HLA-C alleles having the fewest. For the cohort, immune exposure information was limited to CMV serostatus. A further reported finding was that TCR beta sequences accurately predicted the HLA-A and HLA-B alleles for most subjects in the first cohort. Linkage disequilibrium might explain the correlated functional status among segregating V segments, but an unknown experimental factor could not be excluded. In an earlier analysis of about 600 of the donors, most TCR beta V segments appeared in productive rearrangements about 90% or about 30% of the time, broadly matching IMGT annotations. A later genetic analysis associated a missense DCLRE1C variant with V-gene and J-gene trimming of TCR beta chains, and an independent cohort replicated the association. Cytomegalovirus status was reported to be diagnosed by the classifier with high specificity and sensitivity in both the original and validation cohorts. Most TCR sequences were seen in very few donors, while some public TCRs were found in many individuals. When HLA alleles, especially DR and DQ, strongly co-occurred, attributing TCR associations to individual alleles was difficult. Three of the identified cytomegalovirus-associated TCR beta chains were confirmed in vitro to be specific for cytomegalovirus antigens. In this cohort, only TCR beta chains were sequenced, and detectable features were limited by the absence of alpha or paired-chain data. In the study, about 150 TCR beta chains were listed as associated with cytomegalovirus. Because some donors lacked HLA typing at each locus, the association tests relied only on the typed subset. In a later analysis, several top co-occurrence clusters were reported to appear linked to parvovirus B19, influenza, CMV and Epstein-Barr virus. The authors suggested that the approach could potentially be extended to other disease states and immunological phenotypes.

The cohort consisted of 650 to 700 healthy bone marrow donors. All cohort members were sampled while nominally healthy, although unrecorded immune exposures were likely present. The donor was CMV seronegative and was included in the group of hundreds of seronegative cohort members. A peripheral blood sample was collected from each donor, and TCR beta sequencing was performed on peripheral blood mononuclear cells. The Qiagen DNeasy Blood Extraction Kit was used to extract genomic DNA from the blood cell samples. The clonotype originates from a man aged 40-50 years in good health and CMV-seronegative. The specimen was PBMCs. This receptor chain uses TRBV6-5 and TRBJ2-7; 8 central bases correspond to TRBD2. The nucleotides are TGTGCCAGCACCCCGGGGGGGGCAGGGGAGCAGTACTTC. This gives the protein CASTPGGAGEQYF.